This TCR beta chain came from a study of cytotoxic CD8 clonotypes in ibrutinib-treated CLL. For the study at large: With a range of 6 to 36, the median treatment time before response samples were taken was approximately twelve months. Average yields of 255,043 productive templates and approximately 94,000 productive rearrangements characterized the samples. Study-wide findings and caveats: Clonality was elevated at ibrutinib response and had returned toward baseline at progression. Contraction or stability on treatment was seen for public clonotypes, which were uncommon.

The CDR3 is 13 amino acids. Germline V lookup: CDR1 SQVTM, CDR2 ANQGSEA. V was trimmed by 5 bases and J by 0 bases, leaving 11 bases between them. Details on this clone: What it binds is unknown.

The repertoire was sequenced with immunoSEQ multiplex PCR; TCRdb's copy has only in-frame clones and lacks some. Here the sample spans 100,000 to 150,000 clones, 75% to 90% being singletons. The origin of this receptor is a human donor with chronic lymphocytic leukemia. The source material was PBMCs, sampled after 24 months of ibrutinib treatment. The rearrangement uses TRBV29-1 and TRBJ2-7; D perhaps matches TRBD1 (6 bases). CDR3 bases: TGCAGCGTTACAACAGGGTCCTCCTACGAGCAGTACTTC. It specifies CSVTTGSSYEQYF.